This passage covers 9 T cell receptor beta chains from one sample sequenced in a study of long-term antiretroviral therapy in people with HIV. Researchers report immunoSEQ v3.0 was run at survey level. Produced via immunoSEQ multiplex PCR; TCRdb's table is partial and in-frame only. The profile shows 11,000 to 15,000 clones, roughly 87% of them singletons. Sequencing used unsorted PBMCs, obtained 6.2 years after starting antiretroviral therapy. These receptors were collected from a man aged 40-49 years with HIV.

V is TRBV5-1 and J is TRBJ2-1, with a tentative D call TRBD1 (5 bases). CDR1 SGHRS and CDR2 YFSETQ come from the germline V gene. The CDR3 extends over 13 amino acids. With 0 bases removed from V and 15 bases from J, the gap between germline ends came to 16 bases. The CDR3 spells CASSLDRRVGLFF. The DNA for the CDR3 is TGCGCCAGCAGCTTGGATAGGCGCGTGGGGCTGTTCTTC.

CDR3 DNA sequence: TGTGCCAGCAGCGTAGAGATGTACACTGAAGCTTTCTTT. Its protein is CASSVEMYTEAFF. This chain uses TRBV9 with TRBJ1-1; no firm D call. Trimming removed 0 bases at V and 3 bases at J, with 6 bases between. CDR3 size: 13 residues. Germline CDR1 is SGDLS and CDR2 is YYNGEE. The variable domain in full, with the rest retrieved from reference TRBV9 and TRBJ1-1, is DSGVTQTPKHLITATGQRVTLRCSPRSGDLSVYWYQQSLDQGLQFLIQYYNGEERAKGNILERFSAQQFPDLHSELNLSSLELGDSALYFCASSVEMYTEAFFGQGTRLTVV.

The chain links TRBV5-8 to TRBJ2-1; no clear D gene. CDR3 size: 16 residues. V was trimmed by 4 bases and J by 3 bases, leaving 17 bases between them. Germline assignment: CDR1 SGHTS and CDR2 YDEGEE. The CDR3 sequence is CASSVGSLGFYNEQFF. The CDR3 DNA reads TGTGCCAGCAGCGTAGGATCTCTGGGCTTCTACAATGAGCAGTTCTTC.

The chain is built from TRBV6-1 and TRBJ2-3, with 9 positions matching TRBD2. Germline V gene data show CDR1 as MNHNS and CDR2 as SASEGT. This CDR3 is 14 amino acids long. V shed 4 bases and J 7 bases; nucleotides not matched to a gene: 6. The CDR3 region has the DNA TGTGCCAGCAGTGCCGGGACTAGCACGAATACGCAGTATTTT. Protein sequence: CASSAGTSTNTQYF.

This rearrangement joins TRBV25-1 to TRBJ2-2, with D perhaps TRBD2 (5 bases). Germline CDR1 and CDR2: MGHDK and SYGVNS. V dropped 2 bases and J dropped 8 bases, with 21 bases sitting between them. CDR3 size: 17 residues. CDR3 protein: CASSEMSSSSDVGELFF. CDR3 nucleotide sequence: TGTGCCAGCAGTGAAATGTCTAGCTCCTCGGACGTAGGGGAGCTGTTTTTT.

Here the CDR3 reads CASSFGHNQPQHF. The CDR3 DNA sequence: TGTGCCAGCAGTTTCGGACACAATCAGCCCCAGCATTTT. The V and J genes are TRBV28 and TRBJ1-5, with D possibly matching TRBD1 (5 bases). CDR3 length: 13 residues. Germline CDR1 and CDR2: MDHEN and SYDVKM. V was cut by 3 bases and J by 3 bases, with 6 bases left in between.

The rearrangement uses TRBV19 and TRBJ2-3; D possibly uses TRBD1 or TRBD2 (5 bases each). Germline CDR1 LNHDA, CDR2 SQIVND (reference sequence). The CDR3 covers 17 residues. V lost 5 bases and J 4 bases, leaving 22 bases between the germline ends. The DNA of the CDR3 is TGTGCCAGTAGTCCGGGACCTACTCGGTCCCTGGCAGATACGCAGTATTTT. This sequence encodes CASSPGPTRSLADTQYF. The full variable domain, rest sourced from reference TRBV19 and TRBJ2-3, is DGGITQSPKYLFRKEGQNVTLSCEQNLNHDAMYWYRQDPGQGLRLIYYSQIVNDFQKGDIAEGYSVSREKKESFPLTVTSAQKNPTAFYLCASSPGPTRSLADTQYFGPGTRLTVL.

This sequence joins TRBV7-2 and TRBJ1-4; no firm D call. The CDR3 totals 15 residues. The V gene's germline CDR1 is SGHTA and CDR2 FQGNSA. V lost 6 bases and J 4 bases, leaving 15 bases between the germline ends. The CDR3, as DNA: TGTGCCAGCAGATCAAGTCCCGGCTATAATGAAAAACTGTTTTTT. Its translation is CASRSSPGYNEKLFF. The full variable domain, completed using reference TRBV7-2 and TRBJ1-4, is GAGVSQSPSNKVTEKGKDVELRCDPISGHTALYWYRQSLGQGLEFLIYFQGNSAPDKSGLPSDRFSAERTGGSVSTLTIQRTQQEDSAVYLCASRSSPGYNEKLFFGSGTQLSVL.

The V gene is TRBV4-3, the J gene TRBJ2-1; 7 nucleotides align to TRBD2. J was trimmed by 8 bases and V by 1 base; bases with no gene match: 8. Germline assignment: CDR1 LGHNA and CDR2 YSLEER. The CDR3 sequence is 15 residues long. The CDR3 DNA reads as TGCGCCAGCAGCCAAGGGTTCGGGGGGAGGTATGAGCAGTTCTTC. Amino acid sequence: CASSQGFGGRYEQFF.